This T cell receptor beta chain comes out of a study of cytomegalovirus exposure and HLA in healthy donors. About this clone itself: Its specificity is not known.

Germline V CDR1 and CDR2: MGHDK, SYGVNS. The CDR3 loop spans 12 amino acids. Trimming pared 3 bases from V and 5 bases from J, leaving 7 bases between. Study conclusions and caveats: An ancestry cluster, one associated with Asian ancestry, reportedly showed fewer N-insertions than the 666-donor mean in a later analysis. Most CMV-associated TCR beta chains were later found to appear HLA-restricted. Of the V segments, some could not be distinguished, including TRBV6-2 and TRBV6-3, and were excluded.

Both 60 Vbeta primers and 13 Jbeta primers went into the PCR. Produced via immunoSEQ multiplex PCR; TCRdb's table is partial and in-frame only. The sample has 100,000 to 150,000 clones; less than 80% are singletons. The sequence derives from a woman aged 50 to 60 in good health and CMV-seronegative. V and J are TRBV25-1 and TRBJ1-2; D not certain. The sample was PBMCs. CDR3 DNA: TGTGCCAGCAGTGATCACGGGTATGGCTACACCTTC. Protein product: CASSDHGYGYTF.